These 14 T cell receptor beta chains share one sample of origin, sequenced in a study of vaccination and CD4 T cells after COVID-19. These receptors are not linked to any known antigen. Treatment reported: roughly 11-day PBMC culture with coronavirus spike peptide pools or control peptides (ViraFEST assay). The Oncomine TCR Beta short-read assay sequenced DNA from cultured CD4+ T cells. TCRdb re-called the PCR reads through MiXCR, storing one row per CDR3 protein. The sample lists around 16,000 distinct CDR3 sequences; less than 40% were seen once. Specimen: CD4+ T cells from blood, cultured in vitro, collected before SARS-CoV-2 vaccination. The receptors come from a human donor who received a COVID-19 vaccine.

This clonotype was recorded once. The CDR3, as DNA: TGTGCCAGCAGCTTAGCGGCCCCCTACGAGCAGTACTTC. Translating it yields CASSLAAPYEQYF. The V gene is TRBV7-2, the J gene TRBJ2-7, with unresolved D. V shed 0 bases and J shed 2 bases, with 5 bases lying between them. Germline loops: CDR1 SGHTA, CDR2 FQGNSA. This CDR3 has 13 residues.

The CDR3 coding sequence is TGTGCCAGCAGCTTGGGGGGCGAGGATACGCAGTATTTT. It yields the protein CASSLGGEDTQYF. The rearrangement joins TRBV7-3 to TRBJ2-3; D is tentatively TRBD1 or TRBD2 (6 bases each). The CDR3 runs 13 residues. With 3 bases removed from V and 6 bases from J, the gap between germline ends came to 10 bases. The germline V gene encodes CDR1 SGHTA and CDR2 FQGTGA. The variable domain in full, with the rest retrieved from reference TRBV7-3 and TRBJ2-3, is GAGVSQTPSNKVTEKGKYVELRCDPISGHTALYWYRQSLGQGPEFLIYFQGTGAADDSGLPNDRFFAVRPEGSVSTLKIQRTERGDSAVYLCASSLGGEDTQYFGPGTRLTVL.

The chain joins TRBV19 to TRBJ1-2, with 7 nucleotides matching TRBD1. The CDR3 is made up of 15 amino acids. V dropped 7 bases and J dropped 6; count of bases not matched to a gene: 14. From germline, CDR1 is LNHDA and CDR2 SQIVND (reference sequence). In DNA form, the CDR3 reads TGTGCCAGTACAATGAATCGACAGGGTTGGAATGGCTACACCTTC. As protein: CASTMNRQGWNGYTF.

The V call is TRBV3-1, the J call TRBJ1-3; D ambiguous. CDR1 is LGHDT and CDR2 is YNNKEL in the germline V gene (reference sequence). The CDR3 runs to 14 residues. V was shortened by 0 bases and J by 0 bases, with 3 bases between the two germline ends. The CDR3: CASSQENSGNTIYF. For the CDR3, the DNA is TGTGCCAGCAGCCAAGAGAACTCTGGAAACACCATATATTTT. Based on the CDR3 plus reference TRBV3-1 and TRBJ1-3, the full variable domain is DTAVSQTPKYLVTQMGNDKSIKCEQNLGHDTMYWYKQDSKKFLKIMFSYNNKELIINETVPNRFSPKSPDKAHLNLHINSLELGDSAVYFCASSQENSGNTIYFGEGSWLTVV.

V and J are TRBV19 and TRBJ1-2; D is undetermined. Trimming removed 3 bases from V and 0 bases from J, with 14 bases in between. The CDR3 covers 16 residues. Germline-derived CDR1 and CDR2 are LNHDA and SQIVND (reference sequence). CDR3 sequence reads: CASSIQWPKANYGYTF. CDR3 sequence (DNA): TGTGCCAGTAGTATCCAATGGCCGAAAGCTAACTATGGCTACACCTTC.

In its sample, this clonotype was seen a few times. The gene calls are TRBV21-1 and TRBJ1-2; TRBD1 is the table's D call and was not checked against the DNA. TRBV21-1 is labeled a pseudogene. The CDR3 has 15 amino acids. DNA for the CDR3: TGTGCCAGCAGCAAAGTGACAGGGTATTGTCCTGGCTACACCTTC. Encoded protein: CASSKVTGYCPGYTF.

The V call is TRBV30, the J call TRBJ2-2; 9 nucleotides agree with TRBD1. V shed 0 bases and J 4 bases; nucleotides not matched to a gene: 3. Germline V gives CDR1 GTSNPN, CDR2 SVGIG (reference sequence). The CDR3 consists of 15 residues. The CDR3 region has the DNA TGTGCCTGGAGTGTAGAGACAGGGGGCACCGGGGAGCTGTTTTTT. Protein product: CAWSVETGGTGELFF.

The V call is TRBV29-1, the J call TRBJ1-1; no definite D call. The CDR3 sequence is 11 residues long. Germline lookup yields CDR1 SQVTM and CDR2 ANQGSEA. Trimming stripped 3 bases from V and 5 bases from J, with 7 bases between. CDR3 nucleotide sequence: TGCAGCGTTGAGAAGGGAACTGAAGCTTTCTTT. It codes for CSVEKGTEAFF.

This clonotype was detected a few times. The chain links TRBV10-1 to TRBJ1-6; D is possibly TRBD1 (5 bases). The V gene lost 5 bases and the J gene lost 7 bases, with 24 bases spanning the gap. Germline V gene data show CDR1 as WNHNN and CDR2 as SYGVQD (reference sequence). CDR3 size: 18 residues. The CDR3 DNA follows: TGCGCCAGCAGTCCCCTCCTAAACTCGACAGTCTCCAATTCACCCCTCCACTTT. Protein sequence: CASSPLLNSTVSNSPLHF.

The V gene is TRBV5-1, the J gene TRBJ2-3; the match to TRBD2 covers 14 bases. There are 17 residues in the CDR3. Germline V lookup: CDR1 SGHRS, CDR2 YFSETQ. The V segment lost 4 bases and the J segment 3 bases; nucleotides outside the gene matches: 7. CDR3 in DNA: TGCGCCAGCAGCCCACCGACTAGCGGGGGGGCAACAGATACGCAGTATTTT. This translates into CASSPPTSGGATDTQYF.

The chain links TRBV5-1 to TRBJ2-7; 8 nucleotides match TRBD1. Unmatched junction bases numbered 6, after V lost 3 bases and J lost 1 base. The CDR3 loop spans 15 amino acids. Germline V gene data show CDR1 as SGHRS and CDR2 as YFSETQ. CDR3 bases: TGCGCCAGCAGCTCGGACAGGGTTGATTCCTACGAGCAGTACTTC. It encodes CASSSDRVDSYEQYF.

The chain carries TRBV12-3 or TRBV12-4 and TRBJ1-3; 9 bases map to TRBD1. This CDR3 region has 16 residues. The V segment lost 6 bases and the J segment 0 bases; nucleotides outside the gene matches: 6. Written as DNA, the CDR3 is TGTGCCAGCAGGGACAGGGGCGATAGCTCTGGAAACACCATATATTTT. Amino acids: CASRDRGDSSGNTIYF.

By frequency in the sample, this clonotype is medium-sized. The chain uses TRBV20-1 and TRBJ2-5, with a weak D call TRBD2 (5 bases). This CDR3 is built from 13 residues. V gave up 4 bases and J gave up 5 bases, with 14 bases separating them. Germline-derived CDR1 and CDR2 are DFQATT and SNEGSKA (reference sequence). CDR3 residues: CSATAGVRETQYF. DNA of the CDR3: TGCAGTGCTACGGCCGGGGTCAGGGAGACCCAGTACTTC.

This sequence joins TRBV19 and TRBJ1-6, with 9 nucleotides matching TRBD1. The V and J ends lost 7 bases and 7 bases, in that order; junction bases with no gene match: 8. CDR3 size: 15 residues. Germline values: CDR1 LNHDA, CDR2 SQIVND (reference sequence). CDR3: CASTSGTGRNSPLHF. The CDR3, as DNA: TGTGCCAGTACCTCCGGGACAGGGCGGAATTCACCCCTCCACTTT.